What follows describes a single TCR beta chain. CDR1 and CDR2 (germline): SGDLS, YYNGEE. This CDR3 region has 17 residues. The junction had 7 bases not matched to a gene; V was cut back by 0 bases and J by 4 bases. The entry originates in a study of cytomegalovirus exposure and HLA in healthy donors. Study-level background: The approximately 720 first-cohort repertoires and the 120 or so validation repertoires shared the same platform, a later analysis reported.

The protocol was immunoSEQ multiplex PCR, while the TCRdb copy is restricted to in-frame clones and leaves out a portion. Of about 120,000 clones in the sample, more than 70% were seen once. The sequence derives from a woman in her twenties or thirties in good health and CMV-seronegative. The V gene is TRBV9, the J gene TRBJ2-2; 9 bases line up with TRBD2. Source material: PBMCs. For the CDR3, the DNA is TGTGCCAGCAGCGTAGCTACGAGCGGGGGGCGCACCGGGGAGCTGTTTTTT. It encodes CASSVATSGGRTGELFF.